A selection of T cell receptor beta chains follows, all from one sample in a study of OX40 agonist ivuxolimab in advanced cancers. Only in-frame clones appear in the TCRdb table, and some are missing; sequencing was by immunoSEQ multiplex PCR. The data show 65,000 to 100,000 clones, with 84% seen just once and approximately 6.3% held by the top ten. Specimen: CD4+ or CD8+ T cells sorted from blood, collected in a trial of the OX40 agonist ivuxolimab. The source of these receptors is an adult with an advanced solid tumor such as melanoma, head and neck, liver or kidney cancer. The CDR3 runs from the conserved cysteine through the conserved F or W. D genes are given only for firm matches. Not all rows give a size; the values are once, few, many and, for expanded clones, a class.

15	TRBD1	TRBV19	NA	TRBJ2-2	TGTGCCAGTAGGACAGGGGACAGGGTCACCGGGGAGCTGTTTTTT	CASRTGDRVTGELFF
17	NA	TRBV4-1	NA	TRBJ2-1	TGCGCCAGCAGCCCATTGTATCCGGTACAAATAAACAATGAGCAGTTCTTC	CASSPLYPVQINNEQFF
12	TRBD1	TRBV6-1	NA	TRBJ2-7	TGTGCCAGCAGTGGGGACAGCTACGAGCAGTACTTC	CASSGDSYEQYF
16	NA	TRBV4-3	NA	TRBJ1-5	TGCGCCAGCAGCCAAGATTTTAATGTCGGGGATCAGCCCCAGCATTTT	CASSQDFNVGDQPQHF
15	TRBD2	TRBV6-6	NA	TRBJ2-1	TGTGCCAGCAGGGAACTAGCGGCAGAAGGCGATGAGCAGTTCTTC	CASRELAAEGDEQFF
13	NA	TRBV7-8	NA	TRBJ1-2	TGTGCCAGCAGCTCAGCGGACAGCTATGGCTACACCTTC	CASSSADSYGYTF
14	NA	TRBV2	NA	TRBJ2-5	TGTGCCAGCAGTGAGGGGCGGGATCAAGAGACCCAGTACTTC	CASSEGRDQETQYF
13	NA	TRBV18	NA	TRBJ1-4	TGTGCCAGCTCACCTCAGGGTCGGGAAAAACTGTTTTTT	CASSPQGREKLFF
14	NA	TRBV9	NA	TRBJ2-1	TGTGCCAGCAGCGTAGTACTTTCGGGGAATGAGCAGTTCTTC	CASSVVLSGNEQFF
16	TRBD2	TRBV18	NA	TRBJ2-3	TGTGCCAGCTCACGTAATAGCGGGGGGGCCCAAGATACGCAGTATTTT	CASSRNSGGAQDTQYF
14	TRBD1	TRBV27	once	TRBJ1-1	TGTGCCAGCAGTTTGCAGGGGGCGAGCACTGAAGCTTTCTTT	CASSLQGASTEAFF
13	NA	TRBV13	NA	TRBJ2-5	TGTGCCAGCAGCTTAGACAGGGATGAGACCCAGTACTTC	CASSLDRDETQYF
15	NA	TRBV10-2	NA	TRBJ1-2	TGCGCCAGCAAGGGCGGGGGCCTTGCTAACTATGGCTACACCTTC	CASKGGGLANYGYTF
20	TRBD1	TRBV4-3	NA	TRBJ2-5	TGCGCCAGCAGCCATTACCCCCGGTTCCCGGGACAGGGGGCTGGGGAGACCCAGTACTTC	CASSHYPRFPGQGAGETQYF
13	NA	TRBV2	NA	TRBJ2-5	TGTGCCAGCAGCTTAGCTGGGTTCGAGACCCAGTACTTC	CASSLAGFETQYF
15	NA	TRBV11-2	NA	TRBJ1-3	TGTGCCAGCAGCTTAAGTACAAGCTCTGGAAACACCATATATTTT	CASSLSTSSGNTIYF
17	TRBD2	TRBV2	NA	TRBJ2-1	TGTGCCAGCAGAGACCCCTTGACTAGCGGGTATTACAATGAGCAGTTCTTC	CASRDPLTSGYYNEQFF
16	TRBD1	TRBV5-1	NA	TRBJ2-1	TGCGCCAGCAGCTCACGCCAAGGGACAGGCAACCATGAGCAGTTCTTC	CASSSRQGTGNHEQFF
14	NA	TRBV7-7	NA	TRBJ2-1	TGTGCTAGCAGCTTAGAGGGTTCCTACAATGAGCAGTTCTTC	CASSLEGSYNEQFF
13	NA	TRBV7-3	NA	TRBJ2-5	TGTGCCAGCAGCTTTGGTCCGGGGGAGACCCAGTACTTC	CASSFGPGETQYF
15	TRBD1	TRBV19	NA	TRBJ1-2	TGTGCCAGTAGTGTACCGGGACAGGGAGGCTATGGCTACACCTTC	CASSVPGQGGYGYTF
16	NA	TRBV5-6	NA	TRBJ2-5	TGTGCCAGCACCCGGAGGAAAGGGGTACCTAAAGAGACCCAGTACTTC	CASTRRKGVPKETQYF
16	NA	TRBV7-9	NA	TRBJ2-4	TGTGCCAGCAGCTTAGTAACACTAGCCGGAGGAAACATTCAGTACTTC	CASSLVTLAGGNIQYF
15	NA	TRBV30	NA	TRBJ1-3	TGTGCCTGGAGTGCGGGTGATGTCTCTGGAAACACCATATATTTT	CAWSAGDVSGNTIYF
13	NA	TRBV7-6	NA	TRBJ2-1	TGTGCCAGCAGCGCTCCTCCGTACAATGAGCAGTTCTTC	CASSAPPYNEQFF
17	TRBD1	TRBV7-8	once	TRBJ2-5	TGTGCCAGCAGGTTCACGTTCGGGACAGGGATCGGAGAGACCCAGTACTTC	CASRFTFGTGIGETQYF
15	NA	TRBV5-1	NA	TRBJ2-1	TGCGCCAGCAGCTTGTCAGCAGGTACTTTTGGTGAGCAGTTCTTC	CASSLSAGTFGEQFF
12	NA	TRBV28	NA	TRBJ2-5	TGTGCCAGCATGGACAGTCAAGAGACCCAGTACTTC	CASMDSQETQYF
18	TRBD1	TRBV28	NA	TRBJ2-1	TGTGCCAGCAGTCTCGGGGACAGGGTACGGAGCTCCTACAATGAGCAGTTCTTC	CASSLGDRVRSSYNEQFF